This TCR beta chain was observed in a study of cytomegalovirus exposure and HLA in healthy donors. The study, taken as a whole, reports: Analyzed later, association rates of TCRs varied across HLA loci, with DRB1 most and HLA-C fewest.

A multiplex PCR was run with 60 Vbeta primers and 13 Jbeta primers. Per the authors' pipeline: Roughly 81 million unique TCR beta chains, 8.5 million to 14 million shared, were counted in a later analysis. The table came from immunoSEQ multiplex PCR; TCRdb's copy has only in-frame clones and leaves some out. The DNA was the basis for D and trimming; V, J and clone size are from that table. The sample carries about 76,000 clones, under 80% recorded once. A remark on this clone: The antigen is unknown.

Trimming cost V 1 base and J 4 bases; bases outside gene matches: 4. Germline assignment: CDR1 KGHSH and CDR2 LQKENI. This CDR3 region has 16 residues. The specimen was PBMCs. This chain uses TRBV18 with TRBJ2-2, with 9 bases aligning to TRBD1. The TCR comes from a male donor in good health and CMV-seropositive. CDR3 sequence (DNA): TGTGCCAGCTCACCACTGGACAGGGGTTCCACCGGGGAGCTGTTTTTT. Translation: CASSPLDRGSTGELFF.